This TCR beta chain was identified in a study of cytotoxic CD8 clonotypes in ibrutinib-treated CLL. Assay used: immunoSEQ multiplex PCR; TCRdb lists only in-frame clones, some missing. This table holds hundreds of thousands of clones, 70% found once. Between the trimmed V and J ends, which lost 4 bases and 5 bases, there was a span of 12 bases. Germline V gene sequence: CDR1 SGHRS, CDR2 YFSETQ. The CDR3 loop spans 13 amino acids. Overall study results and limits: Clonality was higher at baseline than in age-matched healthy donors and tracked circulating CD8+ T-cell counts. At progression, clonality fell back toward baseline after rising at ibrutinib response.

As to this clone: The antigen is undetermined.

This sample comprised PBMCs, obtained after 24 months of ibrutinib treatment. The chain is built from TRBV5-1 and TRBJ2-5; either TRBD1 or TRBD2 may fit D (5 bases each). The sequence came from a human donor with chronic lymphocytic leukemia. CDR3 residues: CASSVVGVETQYF. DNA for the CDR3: TGCGCCAGCAGCGTGGTGGGGGTGGAGACCCAGTACTTC.